This entry is about one T cell receptor (beta chain). RNA was extracted from bulk tissue without any cell sorting. This non-tumor lung sample came from over 3 cm beyond the tumor edge. Germline-derived CDR1 and CDR2 are LNHNV and YYDKDF (reference sequence). The V end lost 2 bases, the J end lost 10 bases, and 12 bases lay between the germline ends. The CDR3 extends over 13 amino acids. These data come from a study of tumor and adjacent non-tumor tissue in lung cancer. The library came from three nested PCR rounds adapted from ARM-PCR protocols. Using its own MiXCR run on the multiplex PCR reads, TCRdb lists one record per CDR3 protein. The data contain 70,000 to 90,000 distinct CDR3 sequences, 55% to 70% of them singletons.

The chain employs TRBV15 and TRBJ1-5; D gene unclear. This clonotype was obtained from a woman between 50 and 59 years old with non-small cell lung cancer. Sequencing was carried out using distant non-tumor lung tissue. CDR3 in DNA: TGTGCCACCAGCAGAAATCGGTATTCACCCCAGCATTTT. Translation gives CATSRNRYSPQHF.